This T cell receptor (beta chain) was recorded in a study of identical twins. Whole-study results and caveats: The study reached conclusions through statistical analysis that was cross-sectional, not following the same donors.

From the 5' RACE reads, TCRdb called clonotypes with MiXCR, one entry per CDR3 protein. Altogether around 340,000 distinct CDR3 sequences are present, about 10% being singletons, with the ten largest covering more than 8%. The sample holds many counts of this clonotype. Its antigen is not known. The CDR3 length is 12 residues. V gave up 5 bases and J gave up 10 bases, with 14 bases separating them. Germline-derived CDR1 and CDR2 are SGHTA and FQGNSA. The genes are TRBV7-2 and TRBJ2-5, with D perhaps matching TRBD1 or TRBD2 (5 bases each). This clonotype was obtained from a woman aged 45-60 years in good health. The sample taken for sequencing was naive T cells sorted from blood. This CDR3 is CASSSPGGDQYF. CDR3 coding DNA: TGTGCCAGCAGCAGTCCTGGGGGAGACCAGTACTTC.